A single T cell receptor (beta chain) is shown here with its context. Antigen unknown. These data are taken from a study of PD-1 blockade in classical Hodgkin lymphoma. For the study at large: With a 2-week interval, patients received intravenous nivolumab at 3 mg/kg. Study-wide findings and caveats: Significant TCR diversity gains by C4D1 occurred in CD4+ but not CD8+ cells. Although disease activity or prior therapy may be involved, causes of the repertoire differences remain undefined. Reports indicated that newly diagnosed patients had lower baseline TCR diversity than healthy donors did.

Every patient had relapsed following autologous stem cell transplantation, and cohorts differed in brentuximab vedotin exposure. The CDR3 is 14 amino acids. After removal of 5 bases from V and 0 bases from J, the junction contained 4 bases not matched to a gene. Germline V lookup: CDR1 MNHEY, CDR2 SMNVEV (reference sequence). TCRdb's copy holds only in-frame clones and misses some; the assay was immunoSEQ multiplex PCR. The data show 90,000 or so clones, roughly 91% seen once. This receptor was identified in a human donor with classical Hodgkin lymphoma. The gene calls are TRBV27 and TRBJ2-7; 7 bases are a match to TRBD1. The sample consisted of peripheral blood mononuclear cells (PBMCs), taken before the second cycle of nivolumab. The CDR3 spells CASSPRQGSYEQYF. The CDR3 coding sequence is TGTGCCAGCAGTCCGCGACAGGGCTCCTACGAGCAGTACTTC.